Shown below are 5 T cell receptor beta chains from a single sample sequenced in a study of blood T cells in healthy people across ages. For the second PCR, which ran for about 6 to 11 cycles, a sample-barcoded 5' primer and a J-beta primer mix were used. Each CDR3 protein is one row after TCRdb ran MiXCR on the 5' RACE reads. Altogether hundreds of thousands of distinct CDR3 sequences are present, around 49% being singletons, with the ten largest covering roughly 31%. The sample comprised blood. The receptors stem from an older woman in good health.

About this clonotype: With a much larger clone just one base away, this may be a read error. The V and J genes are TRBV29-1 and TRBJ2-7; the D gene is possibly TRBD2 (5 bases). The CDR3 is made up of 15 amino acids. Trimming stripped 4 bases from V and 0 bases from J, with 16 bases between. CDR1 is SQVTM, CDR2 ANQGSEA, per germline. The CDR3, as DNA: TGCAGCGTTGGAGACGGGCTAGCCAGCTCCTACGAGCAGTACTTC. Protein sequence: CSVGDGLASSYEQYF.

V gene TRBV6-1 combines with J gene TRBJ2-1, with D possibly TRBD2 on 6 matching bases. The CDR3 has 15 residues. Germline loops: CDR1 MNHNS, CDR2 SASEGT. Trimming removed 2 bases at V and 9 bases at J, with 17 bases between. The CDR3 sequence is CASSEMRLGIGEQFF. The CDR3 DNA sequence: TGTGCCAGCAGTGAAATGAGACTAGGAATAGGTGAGCAGTTCTTC.

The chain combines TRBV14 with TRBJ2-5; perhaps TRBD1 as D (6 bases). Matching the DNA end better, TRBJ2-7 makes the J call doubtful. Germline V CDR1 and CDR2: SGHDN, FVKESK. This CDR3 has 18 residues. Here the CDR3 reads CASSYPLIGSRGSSEQYF. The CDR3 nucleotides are TGTGCCAGCAGCTATCCCTTGATCGGAAGCAGGGGTTCGAGCGAGCAGTACTTC.

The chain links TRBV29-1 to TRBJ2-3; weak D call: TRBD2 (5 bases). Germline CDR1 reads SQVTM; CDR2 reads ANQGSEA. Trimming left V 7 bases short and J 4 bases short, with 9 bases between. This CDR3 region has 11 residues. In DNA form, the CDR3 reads TGCAGCGGAGAGGGTCCAGATACGCAGTATTTT. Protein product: CSGEGPDTQYF.

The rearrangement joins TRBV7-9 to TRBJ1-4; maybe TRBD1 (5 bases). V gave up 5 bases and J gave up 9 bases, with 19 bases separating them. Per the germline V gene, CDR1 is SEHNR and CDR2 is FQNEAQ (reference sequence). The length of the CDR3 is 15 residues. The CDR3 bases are TGTGCCAGCAGCACCCCCGAGTTGGGGCGCCAAAAACTGTTTTTT. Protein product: CASSTPELGRQKLFF. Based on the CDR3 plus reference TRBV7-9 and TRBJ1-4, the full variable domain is DTGVSQNPRHKITKRGQNVTFRCDPISEHNRLYWYRQTLGQGPEFLTYFQNEAQLEKSRLLSDRFSAERPKGSFSTLEIQRTEQGDSAMYLCASSTPELGRQKLFFGSGTQLSVL.